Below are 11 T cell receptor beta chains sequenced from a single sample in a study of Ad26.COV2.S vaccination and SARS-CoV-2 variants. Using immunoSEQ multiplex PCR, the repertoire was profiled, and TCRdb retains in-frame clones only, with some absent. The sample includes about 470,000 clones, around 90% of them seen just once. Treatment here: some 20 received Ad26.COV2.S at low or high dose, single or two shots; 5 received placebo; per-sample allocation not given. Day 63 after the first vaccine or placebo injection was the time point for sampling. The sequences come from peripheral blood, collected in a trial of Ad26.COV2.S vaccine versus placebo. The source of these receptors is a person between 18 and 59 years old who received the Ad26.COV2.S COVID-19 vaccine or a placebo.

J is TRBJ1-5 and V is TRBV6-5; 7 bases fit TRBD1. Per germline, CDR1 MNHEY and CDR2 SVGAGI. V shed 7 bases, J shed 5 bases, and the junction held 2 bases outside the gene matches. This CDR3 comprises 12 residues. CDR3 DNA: TGTGCCAGCAACAGGGGATATCAGCCCCAGCATTTT. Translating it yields CASNRGYQPQHF.

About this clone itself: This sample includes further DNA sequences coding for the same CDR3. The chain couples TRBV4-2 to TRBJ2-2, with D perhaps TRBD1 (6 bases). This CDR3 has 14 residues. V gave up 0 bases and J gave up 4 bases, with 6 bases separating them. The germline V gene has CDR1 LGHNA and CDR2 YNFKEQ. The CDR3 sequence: CASSQDRGTGELFF. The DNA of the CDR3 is TGTGCCAGCAGCCAAGACAGGGGCACCGGGGAGCTGTTTTTT.

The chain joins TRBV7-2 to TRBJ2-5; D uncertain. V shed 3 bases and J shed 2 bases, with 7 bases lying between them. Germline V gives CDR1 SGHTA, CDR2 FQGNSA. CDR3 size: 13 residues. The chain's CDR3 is CASSFTNQETQYF. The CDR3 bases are TGTGCCAGCAGCTTCACAAATCAAGAGACCCAGTACTTC.

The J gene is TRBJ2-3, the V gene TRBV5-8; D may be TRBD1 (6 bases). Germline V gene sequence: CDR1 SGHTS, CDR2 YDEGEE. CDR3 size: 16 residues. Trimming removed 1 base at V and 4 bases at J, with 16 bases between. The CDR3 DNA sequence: TGTGCCAGCAGCTTGCCCCAGGGGCATCTTGCAGATACGCAGTATTTT. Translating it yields CASSLPQGHLADTQYF.

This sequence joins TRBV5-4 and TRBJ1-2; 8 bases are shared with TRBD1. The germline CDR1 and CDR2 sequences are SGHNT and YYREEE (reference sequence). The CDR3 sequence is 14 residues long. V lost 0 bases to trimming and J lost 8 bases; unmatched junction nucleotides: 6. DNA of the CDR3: TGTGCCAGCAGCTTGGTGGACAGGGAACGCGGCTACACCTTC. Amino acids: CASSLVDRERGYTF.

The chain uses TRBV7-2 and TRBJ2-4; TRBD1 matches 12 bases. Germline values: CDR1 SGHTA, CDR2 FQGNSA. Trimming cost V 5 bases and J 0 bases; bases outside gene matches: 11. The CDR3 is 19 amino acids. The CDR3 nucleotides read TGTGCCAGCAGCGCGGGACAGGGGGCGTTTGTGTCAGCCAAAAACATTCAGTACTTC. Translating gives CASSAGQGAFVSAKNIQYF.

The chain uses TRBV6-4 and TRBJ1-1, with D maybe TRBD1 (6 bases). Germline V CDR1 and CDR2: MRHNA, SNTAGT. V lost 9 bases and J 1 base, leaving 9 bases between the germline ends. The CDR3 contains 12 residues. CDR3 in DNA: TGTGCCAGAGGGGGGGCGAACACTGAAGCTTTCTTT. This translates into CARGGANTEAFF.

The CDR3, as DNA: TGCAGCGTTGAAGATTGGACTAGCGGAGACAATGAGCAGTTCTTC. This sequence encodes CSVEDWTSGDNEQFF. The chain has TRBV29-1 and TRBJ2-1; 10 positions agree with TRBD2. J lost 5 bases, V lost 0 bases, and 4 bases had no gene match. This CDR3 comprises 15 residues. Germline V CDR1 and CDR2: SQVTM, ANQGSEA.

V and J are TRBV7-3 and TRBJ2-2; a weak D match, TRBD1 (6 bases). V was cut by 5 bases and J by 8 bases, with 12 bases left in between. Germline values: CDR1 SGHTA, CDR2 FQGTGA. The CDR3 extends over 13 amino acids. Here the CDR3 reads CASSAAGAGELFF. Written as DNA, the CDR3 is TGTGCCAGCAGCGCCGCAGGGGCTGGGGAGCTGTTTTTT.

The CDR3 spells CASSSRLAREQYF. CDR3 in DNA: TGTGCCAGCAGCTCGCGACTAGCGCGAGAGCAGTACTTC. The chain carries TRBV7-8 and TRBJ2-7, with 8 bases aligning to TRBD2. CDR3 length: 13 residues. Germline CDR1 reads SGHVS; CDR2 reads FQNEAQ. Unmatched junction bases numbered 6, after V lost 4 bases and J lost 7 bases.

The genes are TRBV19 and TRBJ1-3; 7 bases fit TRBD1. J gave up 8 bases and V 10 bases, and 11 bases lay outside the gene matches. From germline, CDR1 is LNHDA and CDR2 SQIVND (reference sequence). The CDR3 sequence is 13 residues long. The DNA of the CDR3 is TGTGCCACCAGGGACAGACCCGTGGACACCATATATTTT. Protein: CATRDRPVDTIYF.